One and the same sample provided the 8 T cell receptor beta chains below, sequenced in a study of beta chain features in type 1 diabetes. The entirety of the isolated RNA underwent reverse transcription, so expressed TCRB transcripts were sequenced. Method: immunoSEQ multiplex PCR; TCRdb's copy keeps in-frame clones and lacks some. This repertoire shows tens of thousands of clones, roughly three quarters found once; its top ten account for approximately 2.1%. Sequenced input: Tregs from blood. The receptors here all came from a woman aged 40 to 49 in good health.

This chain links TRBV4-3 with TRBJ2-2; no clear D. V was pared by 1 base and J by 4 bases, with 7 bases between. The CDR3 is 14 residues long. Germline V gives CDR1 LGHNA, CDR2 YSLEER. The CDR3 nucleotides read TGCGCCAGCAGCCAAGGGCGGCGCACCGGGGAGCTGTTTTTT. Its protein product is CASSQGRRTGELFF.

The chain combines TRBV6-5 with TRBJ2-7, with 10 bases that match TRBD2. Unmatched junction bases numbered 6, after V lost 6 bases and J lost 1 base. The CDR3 has 15 amino acids. Germline V gene lookup returns CDR1 MNHEY and CDR2 SVGAGI. The CDR3 reads CASSLSGGISYEQYF. In nucleotides, the CDR3 is TGTGCCAGCAGCCTTAGCGGGGGGATATCCTACGAGCAGTACTTC.

The chain joins TRBV27 to TRBJ1-6, with TRBD1 matching over 10 bases. This CDR3 has 19 amino acids. Losses at the gene ends were 6 bases for V and 10 bases for J; bases not matched to a gene: 21. The germline V gene encodes CDR1 MNHEY and CDR2 SMNVEV (reference sequence). Here the CDR3 reads CASSVPSPPGQGLRSPLHF. CDR3 DNA sequence: TGTGCCAGCAGCGTACCAAGTCCTCCGGGACAGGGGCTTAGATCACCCCTCCACTTT.

The genes are TRBV5-1 and TRBJ1-3; D unresolved. CDR3 size: 15 residues. CDR1 SGHRS and CDR2 YFSETQ come from the germline V gene. V gave up 4 bases and J gave up 0 bases, with 11 bases separating them. The CDR3 nucleotides are TGCGCCAGCAGCCCCCGACTGAGCTCTGGAAACACCATATATTTT. This translates into CASSPRLSSGNTIYF.

The table lists this clone with a few counts. The chain joins TRBV7-2 to TRBJ2-2, with TRBD1 matching over 10 bases. Trimming cost V 5 bases and J 4 bases; bases outside gene matches: 4. CDR3 length equals 15 residues. In germline, CDR1 is SGHTA, CDR2 FQGNSA. CDR3 DNA: TGTGCCAGCAGCGTAGGGACAGGGGTCACCGGGGAGCTGTTTTTT. Its protein product is CASSVGTGVTGELFF.

The chain has TRBV18 and TRBJ1-2; D is unclear. Per the germline V gene, CDR1 is KGHSH and CDR2 is LQKENI. CDR3 size: 15 residues. V lost 3 bases and J 4 bases, leaving 15 bases between the germline ends. CDR3 in DNA: TGTGCCAGCTCACCGGTCTTAAGGCAGGTCTATGGCTACACCTTC. It translates to CASSPVLRQVYGYTF.

This clone was observed a handful of times. The J gene is TRBJ2-3, the V gene TRBV5-8; 9 bases align to TRBD2. This CDR3 has 17 residues. Germline lookup yields CDR1 SGHTS and CDR2 YDEGEE. The J segment lost 2 bases and the V segment lost 8 bases, leaving 15 bases of the junction unmatched. CDR3 nucleotides: TGTGCCAGTTGGACGGGCGGGGGGGCCTTCAACACAGATACGCAGTATTTT. Translated, it gives CASWTGGGAFNTDTQYF.

The chain couples TRBV28 to TRBJ1-6; D not certain. CDR1 MDHEN and CDR2 SYDVKM come from the germline V gene. V was trimmed by 6 bases and J by 4 bases, leaving 10 bases between them. This CDR3 has 14 residues. The CDR3 sequence: CASSWGAYNSPLHF. Here the CDR3 DNA reads TGTGCCAGCAGCTGGGGAGCGTATAATTCACCCCTCCACTTT.